Presented here are 15 T cell receptor beta chains from one specimen sequenced in a study of cytomegalovirus exposure and HLA in healthy donors. Primers: 60 Vbeta forward and 13 Jbeta reverse. Some clones are missing from TCRdb's copy, which holds only in-frame ones; the method was immunoSEQ multiplex PCR. The data hold over 150,000 clones, with over 80% observed a single time. Sequenced material: PBMCs. The source of these receptors is a human donor in good health.

The V gene is TRBV5-6, the J gene TRBJ2-5, with D possibly matching TRBD1 (6 bases). This CDR3 is 14 amino acids long. Per germline, CDR1 SGHDT and CDR2 YYEEEE. The ends were cut back, 3 bases at V and 1 base at J, with 10 bases in the middle. The CDR3 here is CASSYRGGQETQYF. In nucleotides, the CDR3 is TGTGCCAGCAGCTACCGAGGGGGCCAAGAGACCCAGTACTTC.

The chain carries TRBV18 and TRBJ2-7, with D perhaps TRBD1 (6 bases). CDR3 length: 14 residues. Trimming shortened V by 3 bases and J by 0 bases, and 9 bases separated the two germline ends. From germline, CDR1 is KGHSH and CDR2 LQKENI. CDR3 nucleotide sequence: TGTGCCAGCTCACCCACGGACAGCTCCTACGAGCAGTACTTC. Translated: CASSPTDSSYEQYF.

The J gene is TRBJ1-1, the V gene TRBV2; 10 positions match TRBD1. Unmatched junction bases numbered 14, after V lost 3 bases and J lost 10 bases. CDR1 is SNHLY and CDR2 is FYNNEI in the germline V gene. The CDR3 consists of 16 residues. CDR3 residues: CASSDTTGGARWLAFF. DNA of the CDR3: TGTGCCAGCAGTGACACGACAGGGGGCGCGAGATGGTTAGCTTTCTTT.

This clone was observed a few times. V is TRBV4-3 and J is TRBJ2-7, with a weak D call TRBD2 (6 bases). V was cut by 3 bases and J by 7 bases, with 10 bases left in between. Germline CDR1 and CDR2: LGHNA and YSLEER. The CDR3 sequence is 12 residues long. The CDR3 here is CASSHRGAEQYF. Written as DNA, the CDR3 is TGCGCCAGCAGCCACCGCGGGGCTGAGCAGTACTTC.

CDR3 in DNA: TGTGCCAGCAGCCCGGACCTCGGGGTCTACAATGAGCAGTTCTTC. Amino acid sequence: CASSPDLGVYNEQFF. The chain employs TRBV7-2 and TRBJ2-1, with D tentatively TRBD2 (5 bases). CDR3 length: 15 residues. The V and J ends lost 5 bases and 3 bases respectively, with 14 bases between them. CDR1 is SGHTA, CDR2 FQGNSA, per germline.

This chain joins TRBV7-2 and TRBJ2-4; 7 nucleotides match TRBD2. Germline lookup yields CDR1 SGHTA and CDR2 FQGNSA. V gave up 5 bases and J gave up 8 bases; unmatched junction bases: 3. This CDR3 region has 12 residues. The CDR3: CASSPGGHIQYF. CDR3 DNA: TGTGCCAGCAGCCCGGGGGGACACATTCAGTACTTC.

The genes are TRBV10-3 and TRBJ1-1; D is undetermined. Trimming left V 5 bases short and J 3 bases short, with 10 bases between. Germline V CDR1 and CDR2: ENHRY, SYGVKD. The CDR3 length is 13 residues. This CDR3 reads CAISIKTDTEAFF. CDR3 in DNA: TGTGCCATCAGTATCAAAACGGACACTGAAGCTTTCTTT.

V is TRBV7-2 and J is TRBJ2-3; possible D gene TRBD2, 6 bases. CDR3 length: 15 residues. Looked up from germline, CDR1 is SGHTA and CDR2 is FQGNSA. The V and J ends lost 1 base and 0 bases respectively, with 8 bases between them. In nucleotides, the CDR3 is TGTGCCAGCAGCTTAGGCGGGGTGAGCACAGATACGCAGTATTTT. It specifies CASSLGGVSTDTQYF.

The V gene is TRBV5-6, the J gene TRBJ1-1, with TRBD1 identical over 7 bases. CDR3 length: 15 residues. Germline-derived CDR1 and CDR2 are SGHDT and YYEEEE. V shed 3 bases, J shed 2 bases, and the junction held 7 bases outside the gene matches. The CDR3 spells CASSSKTGANTEAFF. As DNA, the CDR3 is TGTGCCAGCAGCTCAAAAACAGGGGCTAACACTGAAGCTTTCTTT.

This chain joins TRBV6-6 and TRBJ1-6, with 9 bases identical to TRBD1. CDR3 length equals 15 residues. The V gene end was trimmed by 0 bases and the J gene end by 9 bases; junction bases not matched to a gene: 3. The germline V gene encodes CDR1 MNHNY and CDR2 SVGAGI (reference sequence). CDR3 region: CASSYSMDRGSPLHF. CDR3 coding DNA: TGTGCCAGCAGTTACTCGATGGACAGGGGTTCACCCCTCCACTTT.

This clone has only a few counts. Written as DNA, the CDR3 is TGCGCCAGCAGTGAAGGGGGGGCTTACACTGAAGCTTTCTTT. Protein: CASSEGGAYTEAFF. The chain joins TRBV10-1 to TRBJ1-1, with TRBD1 as a possible D gene (6 bases). The V gene lost 3 bases and the J gene lost 3 bases, with 11 bases spanning the gap. There are 14 residues in the CDR3. Per germline, CDR1 WNHNN and CDR2 SYGVQD (reference sequence).

J is TRBJ2-7 and V is TRBV10-3, with D possibly matching TRBD2 (6 bases). V lost 2 bases and J 4 bases, leaving 6 bases between the germline ends. This CDR3 has 12 residues. Germline lookup yields CDR1 ENHRY and CDR2 SYGVKD. CDR3 sequence (DNA): TGTGCCATCAGTGAGGGGGGGTACGAGCAGTACTTC. Translating gives CAISEGGYEQYF.

V usage is TRBV7-6 and J usage is TRBJ2-2; D is undetermined. CDR1 is SGHVS, CDR2 FNYEAQ, per germline. Trimming cost V 4 bases and J 4 bases, with 4 bases left between them. The CDR3 loop spans 12 amino acids. The CDR3 sequence is CASSSLTGELFF. The CDR3 region has the DNA TGTGCCAGCAGCTCCCTCACCGGGGAGCTGTTTTTT.

The chain links TRBV29-1 to TRBJ1-1, with no clear D. CDR1 is SQVTM, CDR2 ANQGSEA, per germline. Trimming shortened V by 4 bases and J by 9 bases, and 9 bases separated the two germline ends. CDR3 length: 10 amino acids. The CDR3 reads CSVVSAKAFF. CDR3 DNA: TGCAGCGTTGTTTCAGCGAAAGCTTTCTTT.

This chain uses TRBV7-2 with TRBJ1-5; the D is unclear. The CDR3 loop spans 13 amino acids. Per the germline V gene, CDR1 is SGHTA and CDR2 is FQGNSA. V was cut by 4 bases and J by 0 bases, with 4 bases left in between. CDR3 nucleotide sequence: TGTGCCAGCAGCTCCTCTAGCAATCAGCCCCAGCATTTT. This gives the protein CASSSSSNQPQHF.